This TCR beta chain was identified during a study of blood T cell repertoires in COVID-19. TCRdb keeps only in-frame clones here, not all; method: immunoSEQ multiplex PCR. The profile shows under 300,000 clones, around 88% of them singletons. From germline, CDR1 is SGHNT and CDR2 YYREEE (reference sequence). This CDR3 is built from 16 residues. The ends were cut back, 0 bases at V and 1 base at J, with 11 bases in the middle. The source is a man aged 40-49 years who had recovered from COVID-19. The sequenced material came from PBMCs or T cells enriched from blood (not recorded which). The rearrangement uses TRBV5-4 and TRBJ1-5, with TRBD1 as a possible D gene (5 bases). The CDR3 reads CASSLGGRVSNQPQHF. Written as DNA, the CDR3 is TGTGCCAGCAGCTTGGGCGGCAGGGTAAGCAATCAGCCCCAGCATTTT.